What follows are 23 T cell receptor beta chains derived from one specimen sequenced in a study of T cells in tuberculosis. The protocol was immunoSEQ multiplex PCR, while the TCRdb copy is restricted to in-frame clones and leaves out a portion. The sample lists about 25,000 clones; approximately 90% were seen once. Sequenced material: PBMCs. Receptor source: a donor aged 10-29 years with latent tuberculosis or without tuberculosis infection. Some clones in this sample may be carry-over from other donors' samples.

This chain joins TRBV7-9 and TRBJ1-1; 7 bases are a match to TRBD1. Germline CDR1 is SEHNR and CDR2 is FQNEAQ (reference sequence). With V trimmed by 5 bases and J by 0 bases, 9 bases remained unmatched. The CDR3 sequence is 16 residues long. The CDR3 reads CASSGGDSSLNTEAFF. CDR3 DNA: TGTGCCAGCAGCGGTGGGGACAGTAGCTTGAACACTGAAGCTTTCTTT.

The gene calls are TRBV14 and TRBJ1-1, with no clear D. The CDR3 spans 14 residues. V was shortened by 1 base and J by 3 bases, with 9 bases between the two germline ends. Looked up from germline, CDR1 is SGHDN and CDR2 is FVKESK. The CDR3 nucleotides are TGTGCCAGCAGCCAAGTATGGGGAGACACTGAAGCTTTCTTT. Translating it yields CASSQVWGDTEAFF.

This chain uses TRBV11-2 with TRBJ2-7, with 10 nucleotides matching TRBD2. The length of the CDR3 is 16 residues. J gave up 2 bases and V 4 bases, and 8 bases lay outside the gene matches. The germline V gene has CDR1 SGHAT and CDR2 FQNNGV. In DNA, the CDR3 is TGTGCCAGCAGCTCTCTGAGGACTAGCGGACCCTACGAGCAGTACTTC. Protein product: CASSSLRTSGPYEQYF.

The chain is built from TRBV19 and TRBJ2-7; possible D gene TRBD2, 6 bases. With 3 bases removed from V and 2 bases from J, the gap between germline ends came to 20 bases. CDR1 and CDR2 (germline): LNHDA, SQIVND (reference sequence). The CDR3 consists of 17 residues. The CDR3 DNA reads TGTGCCAGTAGTATTCGAAAGGGAGGTCCCTGGCCCTACGAGCAGTACTTC. Its translation is CASSIRKGGPWPYEQYF.

The chain recombines TRBV18 with TRBJ2-7; 9 positions match TRBD1. Trimming removed 3 bases from V and 6 bases from J; junction bases left unmatched: 6. The CDR3 totals 14 residues. Germline assignment: CDR1 KGHSH and CDR2 LQKENI. The CDR3 DNA reads TGTGCCAGCTCACCGCTACAGGGGGCCGGCGAGCAGTACTTC. Its translation is CASSPLQGAGEQYF.

This clone was seen just once. The chain combines TRBV7-8 with TRBJ1-2; possible D gene TRBD1, 6 bases. This CDR3 has 14 residues. The ends were cut back, 4 bases at V and 4 bases at J, with 13 bases in the middle. CDR1 and CDR2 from the germline V gene are SGHVS and FQNEAQ. The CDR3 protein is CASSSQQGAYGYTF. CDR3 bases: TGTGCCAGCAGCTCGCAACAGGGTGCCTATGGCTACACCTTC.

This clone has only one observation. The genes are TRBV6-5 and TRBJ1-2; 9 positions agree with TRBD1. The CDR3 has 15 amino acids. Germline CDR1 is MNHEY and CDR2 is SVGAGI. V was pared by 6 bases and J by 4 bases, with 9 bases of the junction left unmatched. The CDR3 loop is CASRRGQGQGYGYTF. As DNA, the CDR3 is TGTGCCAGCAGACGCGGACAGGGGCAAGGCTATGGCTACACCTTC.

The chain joins TRBV30 to TRBJ1-2, with D possibly TRBD1 on 6 matching bases. This CDR3 has 16 amino acids. Germline CDR1 and CDR2: GTSNPN and SVGIG (reference sequence). Trimming pared 1 base from V and 4 bases from J, leaving 19 bases between. The DNA for the CDR3 is TGTGCCTGGAGTGCGCATACCCAGGGGTATGGCTATGGCTACACCTTC. Its protein product is CAWSAHTQGYGYGYTF.

The chain employs TRBV6-6 and TRBJ2-3; perhaps TRBD1 as D (5 bases). The V end was cut by 2 bases, the J end by 4 bases, with 10 bases between. This CDR3 region has 14 residues. Germline V CDR1 and CDR2: MNHNY, SVGAGI (reference sequence). The CDR3, as DNA: TGTGCCAGCAGTTACCCAGACAGCCCAGATACGCAGTATTTT. Its protein product is CASSYPDSPDTQYF.

This rearrangement joins TRBV13 to TRBJ1-6; D not certain. The CDR3 contains 13 residues. V lost 3 bases to trimming and J lost 7 bases, with 7 bases between them. Germline V gives CDR1 PRHDT, CDR2 FYEKMQ (reference sequence). The CDR3 is CASSFAGNSPLHF. As DNA, the CDR3 is TGTGCCAGCAGCTTCGCGGGAAATTCACCCCTCCACTTT.

The CDR3 DNA is TGTGCCAGCAGATCGACAGGGAGTGTCGGCAACGTCCTGACTTTC. It translates to CASRSTGSVGNVLTF. The chain combines TRBV7-2 with TRBJ2-6, with TRBD1 identical over 7 bases. Germline V gene lookup returns CDR1 SGHTA and CDR2 FQGNSA. V was clipped by 6 bases and J by 9 bases; unmatched bases: 11. This CDR3 is built from 15 residues.

The chain links TRBV27 to TRBJ1-1; tentatively, D is TRBD1 (6 bases). The CDR3 has 15 residues. The V gene lost 6 bases and the J gene lost 4 bases, with 18 bases spanning the gap. Per germline, CDR1 MNHEY and CDR2 SMNVEV (reference sequence). The CDR3 loop reads CASRLKTGLFTEAFF. In nucleotides, the CDR3 is TGTGCCAGCAGACTGAAGACAGGTTTATTCACTGAAGCTTTCTTT.

The chain combines TRBV5-1 with TRBJ2-3, with a weak D call TRBD2 (5 bases). The CDR3 is 14 residues long. The ends were cut back, 5 bases at V and 5 bases at J, with 15 bases in the middle. Germline-derived CDR1 and CDR2 are SGHRS and YFSETQ. In DNA, the CDR3 is TGCGCCAGCAGATTTCGCGGTCGGGAAGATACGCAGTATTTT. This encodes CASRFRGREDTQYF.

The J gene is TRBJ1-1, the V gene TRBV21-1; TRBD1, the table's D call, lacks a check against the DNA. TRBV21-1 is a listed pseudogene. The CDR3 has 15 residues. In DNA, the CDR3 is TGTGCCAGCAGCAGTTACAAACAGGGAATTCCTGAAGCTTTCTTT. Translation: CASSSYKQGIPEAFF.

CDR3 amino acids: CASSRTPGTGETQYF. The CDR3 DNA is TGTGCCAGCTCACGCACCCCCGGGACAGGGGAGACCCAGTACTTC. The rearrangement links TRBV18 to TRBJ2-5, with 9 bases aligning to TRBD1. Germline values: CDR1 KGHSH, CDR2 LQKENI. The V segment lost 4 bases and the J segment 5 bases; nucleotides outside the gene matches: 8. This CDR3 has 15 amino acids.

This clone was observed a few times. The chain couples TRBV29-1 to TRBJ2-5; the match to TRBD2 covers 10 bases. The ends lost 6 bases at V and 0 bases at J; junction bases unmatched: 10. In germline, CDR1 is SQVTM, CDR2 ANQGSEA. The CDR3 extends over 16 amino acids. The DNA for the CDR3 is TGCAGCGTCGAGAAGCGGGAGGGATGGAACCAAGAGACCCAGTACTTC. It codes for CSVEKREGWNQETQYF.

The gene calls are TRBV15 and TRBJ2-1; 14 bases align to TRBD2. This CDR3 spans 15 amino acids. Looked up from germline, CDR1 is LNHNV and CDR2 is YYDKDF (reference sequence). V shed 5 bases and J 4 bases; nucleotides not matched to a gene: 1. This chain's CDR3 is CATSGTSGSYNEQFF. The CDR3, as DNA: TGTGCCACCAGCGGGACTAGCGGGAGTTACAATGAGCAGTTCTTC.

J is TRBJ2-1 and V is TRBV19; D call uncertain. CDR3 length: 13 residues. Germline lookup yields CDR1 LNHDA and CDR2 SQIVND (reference sequence). The V end lost 7 bases, the J end lost 5 bases, and 12 bases lay between the germline ends. The CDR3 region is CASTILGNNEQFF. In nucleotides, the CDR3 is TGTGCCAGTACCATCCTAGGAAACAATGAGCAGTTCTTC.

The chain uses TRBV30 and TRBJ1-3; D unclear. The CDR3 length is 11 residues. Trimming took off 8 bases at V and 4 bases at J, with 9 bases between the two ends. Germline CDR1 GTSNPN, CDR2 SVGIG (reference sequence). CDR3 in amino acids: CAGQWGNTIYF. The DNA for the CDR3 is TGTGCCGGGCAGTGGGGAAACACCATATATTTT. The complete variable domain, with remaining parts taken from reference TRBV30 and TRBJ1-3, reads SQTIHQWPATLVQPVGSPLSLECTVEGTSNPNLYWYRQAAGRGLQLLFYSVGIGQISSEVPQNLSASRPQDRQFILSSKKLLLSDSGFYLCAGQWGNTIYFGEGSWLTVV.

J is TRBJ2-3 and V is TRBV7-3; TRBD2 might be the D (6 bases). This CDR3 region has 15 residues. Germline V gene lookup returns CDR1 SGHTA and CDR2 FQGTGA. V was clipped by 2 bases and J by 5 bases, with 14 bases between them. The CDR3 reads CASSLGGDSGDTQYF. CDR3 nucleotides: TGTGCCAGCAGCTTAGGTGGGGACTCCGGAGATACGCAGTATTTT.

The chain employs TRBV6-4 and TRBJ1-4, with 8 bases lining up with TRBD1. J gave up 8 bases and V 0 bases, and 8 bases lay outside the gene matches. The CDR3 is made up of 16 amino acids. The germline CDR1 and CDR2 sequences are MRHNA and SNTAGT. The CDR3 coding sequence is TGTGCCAGCAGTGACTCCTCGACAGGGGAGAGGGAAAAACTGTTTTTT. The encoded protein is CASSDSSTGEREKLFF.

The chain carries TRBV13 and TRBJ2-1, with 9 nucleotides matching TRBD1. In germline, CDR1 is PRHDT, CDR2 FYEKMQ (reference sequence). CDR3 length equals 13 residues. The V gene end was trimmed by 5 bases and the J gene end by 6 bases; junction bases not matched to a gene: 2. CDR3: CASSDRGSNEQFF. CDR3 DNA sequence: TGTGCCAGCAGCGACAGGGGGAGCAATGAGCAGTTCTTC. The full variable domain, with the rest looked up from reference TRBV13 and TRBJ2-1, is AAGVIQSPRHLIKEKRETATLKCYPIPRHDTVYWYQQGPGQDPQFLISFYEKMQSDKGSIPDRFSAQQFSDYHSELNMSSLELGDSALYFCASSDRGSNEQFFGPGTRLTVL.

Remarks on this clone: The germline gene is not matched at one end of the junction; a read error may be the cause. V gene TRBV7-7 combines with J gene TRBJ1-1; 9 bases line up with TRBD1. Germline CDR1 is SSHAT and CDR2 is FNYEAQ (reference sequence). The CDR3 sequence is 17 residues long. This CDR3 is CASSLGGGTGPYTEAFF. The CDR3, as DNA: TGTGCTAGCAGCCTAGGGGGCGGGACAGGGCCCTACACTGAAGCTTTCTTT.